This TCR beta chain was observed in a study of T cells in Graves' hyperthyroidism and ophthalmopathy. Study information: Peripheral blood was secured at the point of initial diagnosis, before any treatment.

This clonotype was found many times. RNA transcripts gave rise to amplified TCR beta CDR3 regions. In the first-round RT-PCR of the TCR CDR3, the HTBI primer set was used. TCRdb analysed the multiplex PCR reads with MiXCR anew, one entry per CDR3 protein. The table shows 730,000 or so distinct CDR3 sequences, with approximately 18% occurring only once. CDR3 length: 13 amino acids. CDR1 is MNHNS, CDR2 SASEGT, per germline. V was pared by 4 bases and J by 4 bases, with 10 bases between. The sequence was obtained from a woman aged 50 to 65 with Graves' hyperthyroidism that later progressed to Graves' ophthalmopathy. Sequenced sample: blood. The V call is TRBV6-1, the J call TRBJ2-5; D may be TRBD1 (6 bases). The CDR3 spells CASSAGRGETQYF. CDR3 DNA sequence: TGTGCCAGCAGTGCGGGCAGGGGAGAGACCCAGTACTTC.